The clone carrying this TCR beta chain was seen more than once but under ten times. Its antigen is still unknown. The data were obtained in a study of OX40 agonist ivuxolimab in advanced cancers. About the research overall: An anti-OX40 (CD134) antibody with agonistic activity, ivuxolimab, was administered to patients.

Overall study findings and caveats: Among the nonresponders, some also had low normalized T-cell clonal expansion.

The CDR3 is made up of 15 amino acids. In germline, CDR1 is LNHDA, CDR2 SQIVND (reference sequence). Trimming took 1 base from V and 3 from J, leaving 10 bases between them. Assay used: immunoSEQ multiplex PCR; TCRdb lists only in-frame clones, some missing. This table has around 45,000 clones, 70% to 80% appearing once. This clonotype was obtained from an adult with an advanced solid tumor such as melanoma, head and neck, liver or kidney cancer. The chain has TRBV19 and TRBJ1-5, with D possibly being TRBD1 (5 bases). Sequenced here: CD4+ or CD8+ T cells sorted from blood, sampled in a trial of the OX40 agonist ivuxolimab. CDR3 nucleotides: TGTGCCAGTAGTATAGTCAGGGATCCCAATCAGCCCCAGCATTTT. As protein: CASSIVRDPNQPQHF.